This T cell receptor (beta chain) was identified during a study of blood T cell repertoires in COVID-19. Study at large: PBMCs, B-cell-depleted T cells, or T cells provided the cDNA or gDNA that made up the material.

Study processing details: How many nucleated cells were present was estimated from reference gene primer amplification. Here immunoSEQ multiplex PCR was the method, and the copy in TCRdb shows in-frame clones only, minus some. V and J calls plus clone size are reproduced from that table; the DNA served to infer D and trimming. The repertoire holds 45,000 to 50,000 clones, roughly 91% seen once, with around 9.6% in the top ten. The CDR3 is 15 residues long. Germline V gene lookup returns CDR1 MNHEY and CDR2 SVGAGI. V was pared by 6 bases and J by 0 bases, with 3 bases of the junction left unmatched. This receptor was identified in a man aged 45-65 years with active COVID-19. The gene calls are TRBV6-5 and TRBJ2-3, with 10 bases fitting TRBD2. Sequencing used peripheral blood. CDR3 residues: CASSSGGASTDTQYF. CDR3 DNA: TGTGCCAGCAGCAGCGGGGGGGCTAGCACAGATACGCAGTATTTT.